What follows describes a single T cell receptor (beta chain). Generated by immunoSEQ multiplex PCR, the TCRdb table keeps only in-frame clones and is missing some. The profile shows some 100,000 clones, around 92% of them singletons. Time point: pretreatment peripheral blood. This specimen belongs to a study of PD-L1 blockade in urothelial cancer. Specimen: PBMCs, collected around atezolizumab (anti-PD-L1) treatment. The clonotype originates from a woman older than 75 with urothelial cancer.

CDR3 loop: CASSPNFRTGANEQFF. Written as DNA, the CDR3 is TGTGCCAGTAGTCCCAATTTTAGGACAGGCGCGAATGAGCAGTTCTTC. The chain is built from TRBV19 and TRBJ2-1; 7 bases are a match to TRBD1. The V gene end was trimmed by 5 bases and the J gene end by 7 bases; junction bases not matched to a gene: 14. Germline assignment: CDR1 LNHDA and CDR2 SQIVND (reference sequence). The CDR3 has 16 amino acids.